Below, 19 T cell receptor beta chains from the same sample are listed, as sequenced in a study of T cell repertoires in cytomegalovirus infection (dated by TCRdb to between 2018 and 2021). Data came from an Illumina HiSeq 1500. TCRdb's own reprocessing of the public reads used fastp at Q25 and MiXCR and kept productive beta chains. Each record represents a unique CDR3 protein, reported with the most common genes and DNA among its rows. The sample records 150,000 to 200,000 distinct CDR3 sequences, approximately 15% of which are singletons. In total, the top ten clones hold 20% to 30% of the sample. Input material: PBMCs. The origin of the receptors is a human donor in good health (CMV status not recorded). Some clones in this sample may be carry-over from other donors' samples.

This clonotype was counted ten times or more. The chain combines TRBV7-2 with TRBJ1-4; the D gene is possibly TRBD1 (5 bases). The CDR3 is made up of 14 amino acids. V lost 7 bases and J 0 bases, leaving 9 bases between the germline ends. Germline CDR1 and CDR2: SGHTA and FQGNSA. The CDR3 reads CASTRQPTNEKLFF. In DNA, the CDR3 is TGTGCCAGCACCCGACAGCCAACTAATGAAAAACTGTTTTTT.

This rearrangement joins TRBV29-1 to TRBJ2-7; a weak D match, TRBD2 (5 bases). This CDR3 has 15 amino acids. Germline values: CDR1 SQVTM, CDR2 ANQGSEA. The V and J ends lost 0 bases and 2 bases respectively, with 14 bases between them. The DNA of the CDR3 is TGCAGCGTTGAAGATCCATTGCGGGTACCCTACGAGCAGTACTTC. Translation gives CSVEDPLRVPYEQYF.

V is TRBV7-9 and J is TRBJ1-1; 11 bases agree with TRBD1. The V gene end was trimmed by 1 base and the J gene end by 3 bases; junction bases not matched to a gene: 1. Per the germline V gene, CDR1 is SEHNR and CDR2 is FQNEAQ (reference sequence). The CDR3 runs to 15 residues. The CDR3: CASSLGDRGDTEAFF. The CDR3 bases are TGTGCCAGCAGCTTAGGGGACAGGGGGGACACTGAAGCTTTCTTT.

In this sample, this clonotype turned up a few times. This chain connects TRBV18 to TRBJ2-7; tentative D call: TRBD2 (6 bases). The CDR3 is made up of 12 amino acids. The ends were cut back, 4 bases at V and 5 bases at J, with 9 bases in the middle. The V gene's germline CDR1 is KGHSH and CDR2 LQKENI. DNA for the CDR3: TGTGCCAGCTCACTTACTAGCAACGAGCAGTACTTC. Translating gives CASSLTSNEQYF. The variable domain in full, with the rest retrieved from reference TRBV18 and TRBJ2-7, is NAGVMQNPRHLVRRRGQEARLRCSPMKGHSHVYWYRQLPEEGLKFMVYLQKENIIDESGMPKERFSAEFPKEGPSILRIQQVVRGDSAAYFCASSLTSNEQYFGPGTRLTVT.

In its sample, this clonotype was seen many times. This chain connects TRBV7-2 to TRBJ1-1; 7 bases are a match to TRBD1. The V gene's germline CDR1 is SGHTA and CDR2 FQGNSA. The CDR3 runs to 14 residues. V dropped 5 bases and J dropped 5; count of bases not matched to a gene: 8. CDR3 coding DNA: TGTGCCAGCAGCATTCGACAGGGAGGGACTGAAGCTTTCTTT. Translation: CASSIRQGGTEAFF.

In its sample, this clonotype was seen a few times. The V and J genes are TRBV2 and TRBJ1-1, with D possibly being TRBD1 (5 bases). Between the trimmed V and J ends, which lost 8 bases and 1 base, there was a span of 5 bases. The CDR3 runs to 11 residues. CDR1 is SNHLY and CDR2 is FYNNEI in the germline V gene. The CDR3 sequence: CASGGNTEAFF. For the CDR3, the DNA is TGTGCCAGCGGGGGGAACACTGAAGCTTTCTTT. Using reference TRBV2 and TRBJ1-1 for the parts outside the CDR3, the full variable domain is EPEVTQTPSHQVTQMGQEVILRCVPISNHLYFYWYRQILGQKVEFLVSFYNNEISEKSEIFDDQFSVERPDGSNFTLKIRSTKLEDSAMYFCASGGNTEAFFGQGTRLTVV.

This clonotype was detected a few times. This chain joins TRBV20-1 and TRBJ1-4; D ambiguous. Germline V gene data show CDR1 as DFQATT and CDR2 as SNEGSKA (reference sequence). V was shortened by 3 bases and J by 5 bases, with 16 bases between the two germline ends. The length of the CDR3 is 15 residues. Here the CDR3 DNA reads TGCAGTGCTAGTCTTACGCGCAGGACCAATGAAAAACTGTTTTTT. Protein: CSASLTRRTNEKLFF.

This clonotype showed up just a few times. This rearrangement joins TRBV28 to TRBJ2-1; possible D gene TRBD1, 6 bases. The V end was cut by 8 bases, the J end by 3 bases, with 14 bases between. Germline-derived CDR1 and CDR2 are MDHEN and SYDVKM. This CDR3 is 14 amino acids long. CDR3 bases: TGTGCCAGCTGGAGAGGGGGACGCTACAATGAGCAGTTCTTC. It yields the protein CASWRGGRYNEQFF.

V gene TRBV5-1 combines with J gene TRBJ2-7; D not resolved. Germline assignment: CDR1 SGHRS and CDR2 YFSETQ. The CDR3 length is 13 residues. V was shortened by 5 bases and J by 0 bases, with 9 bases between the two germline ends. CDR3 protein: CASSPESSYEQYF. For the CDR3, the DNA is TGCGCCAGCAGTCCGGAGAGCTCCTACGAGCAGTACTTC.

With respect to this clonotype: A single base separates this from a much larger clone, so it may be a read error. Because it lacks the conserved phenylalanine or tryptophan at the end, this CDR3 is likely a read error. J is TRBJ1-3 and V is TRBV6-5, with D uncertain. Trimming removed 6 bases from V and 5 bases from J, with 5 bases in between. CDR1 and CDR2 from the germline V gene are MNHEY and SVGAGI. CDR3 length equals 11 residues. The CDR3, as DNA: TGTGCCAGCAGGTTTAGAAACACCATATATTGT. As protein: CASRFRNTIYC.

The rearrangement uses TRBV4-3 and TRBJ2-2; possibly TRBD1 for D (6 bases). In germline, CDR1 is LGHNA, CDR2 YSLEER. V dropped 3 bases and J dropped 1 base, with 9 bases sitting between them. This CDR3 is built from 15 residues. The CDR3 sequence is CASSQRGGNTGELFF. In DNA form, the CDR3 reads TGCGCCAGCAGCCAGCGAGGGGGGAACACCGGGGAGCTGTTTTTT.

This clonotype was counted between two and nine times. This chain joins TRBV19 and TRBJ2-1; a possible D gene is TRBD2 (6 bases). V was cut by 3 bases and J by 7 bases, with 10 bases left in between. From germline, CDR1 is LNHDA and CDR2 SQIVND (reference sequence). The CDR3 is 13 amino acids. DNA of the CDR3: TGTGCCAGTAGTATTGGAGGGCTGAATGAGCAGTTCTTC. Its translation: CASSIGGLNEQFF. Full variable domain (remainder filled in from reference TRBV19 and TRBJ2-1): DGGITQSPKYLFRKEGQNVTLSCEQNLNHDAMYWYRQDPGQGLRLIYYSQIVNDFQKGDIAEGYSVSREKKESFPLTVTSAQKNPTAFYLCASSIGGLNEQFFGPGTRLTVL.

In its sample, this clonotype was seen many times. The chain uses TRBV7-2 and TRBJ1-5, with D uncertain. CDR1 is SGHTA, CDR2 FQGNSA, per germline. This CDR3 is built from 15 residues. The V end was cut by 0 bases, the J end by 4 bases, with 10 bases between. This CDR3 is CASSLAGRRNQPQHF. CDR3 sequence (DNA): TGTGCCAGCAGCTTAGCGGGCAGGCGAAATCAGCCCCAGCATTTT.

This clonotype was found many times. The chain combines TRBV19 with TRBJ2-5, with 7 bases lining up with TRBD1. The CDR3 consists of 14 residues. The ends lost 5 bases at V and 10 bases at J; junction bases unmatched: 13. Germline CDR1 LNHDA, CDR2 SQIVND (reference sequence). For the CDR3, the DNA is TGTGCCAGTAGTGGAACATTTGAAGGGGGCAGCCAGTACTTC. This sequence encodes CASSGTFEGGSQYF.

This clonotype occurred a few times. This chain connects TRBV6-5 to TRBJ2-2, with TRBD1 as a possible D gene (6 bases). Germline V gene data show CDR1 as MNHEY and CDR2 as SVGAGI. CDR3 size: 15 residues. Trimming removed 1 base at V and 5 bases at J, with 11 bases between. CDR3 protein: CASSYFGGDTGELFF. DNA for the CDR3: TGTGCCAGCAGTTACTTTGGGGGCGATACCGGGGAGCTGTTTTTT.

This clonotype has only a few counts. The chain recombines TRBV6-2 or TRBV6-3 with TRBJ1-5; D is undetermined. Germline-derived CDR1 and CDR2 are MNHEY and SVGEGT. V lost 5 bases to trimming and J lost 2 bases, with 13 bases between them. The CDR3 covers 15 residues. For the CDR3, the DNA is TGTGCCAGCAGTAAGTACACGGGAGGCAATCAGCCCCAGCATTTT. Its translation: CASSKYTGGNQPQHF.

As regards this clonotype: This could be a read error, since a much larger clone is one nucleotide away. The chain links TRBV6-6 to TRBJ2-5; TRBD2 agrees at 7 bases. The CDR3 length is 12 residues. Germline V gene sequence: CDR1 MNHNY, CDR2 SVGAGI (reference sequence). Here the CDR3 reads CASRDYQEAQYF. The CDR3 DNA follows: TGTGCCAGCCGGGACTACCAAGAGGCCCAGTACTTC.

This clonotype was seen a handful of times. The V call is TRBV7-6, the J call TRBJ2-2, with 7 bases fitting TRBD1. The CDR3 totals 14 residues. The junction had 7 bases not matched to a gene; V was cut back by 6 bases and J by 6 bases. Germline V gene sequence: CDR1 SGHVS, CDR2 FNYEAQ. For the CDR3, the DNA is TGTGCCAGCAGAAGCCGGGACAGTCCCGGGGAGCTGTTTTTT. Protein sequence: CASRSRDSPGELFF. The whole variable domain, remainder taken from reference TRBV7-6 and TRBJ2-2, is GAGVSQSPRYKVTKRGQDVALRCDPISGHVSLYWYRQALGQGPEFLTYFNYEAQQDKSGLPNDRFSAERPEGSISTLTIQRTEQRDSAMYRCASRSRDSPGELFFGEGSRLTVL.

This clonotype showed up just a few times. This chain uses TRBV29-1 with TRBJ2-6, with 10 bases fitting TRBD2. This CDR3 is built from 17 residues. Trimming at V came to 5 bases and at J to 1 base, leaving 8 bases not matched to a gene. Germline loops: CDR1 SQVTM, CDR2 ANQGSEA. CDR3 in DNA: TGCAGCGTTTGGACTAGCGGTATGAAGTCTGGGGCCAACGTCCTGACTTTC. Protein product: CSVWTSGMKSGANVLTF.